This T cell receptor beta chain appears in the sequencing data of a study of cytomegalovirus exposure and HLA in healthy donors. Study results and caveats: The study listed some 160 cytomegalovirus-associated TCR beta chains. The CMV antigen specificity of a few CMV-associated chains was confirmed through in vitro analysis. Reports indicated that the classifier achieved high specificity and sensitivity in diagnosing cytomegalovirus status. In a later analysis, first-cohort TCR clusters were found to tend to co-occur in the approximately 120 validation repertoires.

Clones were read by immunoSEQ multiplex PCR, and TCRdb kept only the in-frame ones, dropping some. The data contain almost 70,000 clones, approximately 96% of them singletons. A word on this clone: Its antigen is currently unknown.

V dropped 5 bases and J dropped 2 bases, with 9 bases sitting between them. The CDR3 extends over 13 amino acids. Germline lookup yields CDR1 SGHTA and CDR2 FQGNSA. The sample was PBMCs. The chain links TRBV7-2 to TRBJ2-5; D is unclear. The source is a woman aged 18-30 years in good health and CMV-seropositive. CDR3 in amino acids: CASSNSLQETQYF. The CDR3 DNA is TGTGCCAGCAGCAACTCCCTTCAAGAGACCCAGTACTTC.